A selection of T cell receptor beta chains follows, all from one sample in a study of blood T cell repertoires in COVID-19. The method was immunoSEQ multiplex PCR; TCRdb's version includes in-frame clones alone and lacks a portion of them. The sample lists under 150,000 clones, about 85% seen once, with 30% to 45% in the top ten. Sequencing input: peripheral blood. The receptors here all came from a human donor in a cohort sampled during active COVID-19. Both conserved end residues are part of each CDR3. The order of the fields is V gene, J gene, clone size, D gene, CDR3 DNA, CDR3 protein. A D gene is named only where the DNA matches it firmly. Only part of the rows carry a size: once, few, many, or a class if the clone is expanded.

v_gene: TRBV7-8; j_gene: TRBJ2-7; abundance: .; d_gene: TRBD1; CDR3nt: TGTGCCAGCAGCTTAGCGGAGACAGGGGTGGGCTACGAGCAGTACTTC; CDR3aa: CASSLAETGVGYEQYF
v_gene: TRBV5-4; j_gene: TRBJ2-5; abundance: .; d_gene: TRBD2; CDR3nt: TGTGCCAGCAGCTTGGAGTGGGGGGGACCCAGGACCCAGTACTTC; CDR3aa: CASSLEWGGPRTQYF
v_gene: TRBV11-2; j_gene: TRBJ1-5; abundance: .; d_gene: .; CDR3nt: TGTGCCAGCAGCTTAGAGGCAGGCAATCAGCCCCAGCATTTT; CDR3aa: CASSLEAGNQPQHF
v_gene: TRBV2; j_gene: TRBJ2-7; abundance: .; d_gene: .; CDR3nt: TGTGCCACTTGGGGGCAGGACTACGAGCAGTACTTC; CDR3aa: CATWGQDYEQYF
v_gene: TRBV5-1; j_gene: TRBJ1-1; abundance: .; d_gene: TRBD1; CDR3nt: TGCGCCAGTACAGAACAGGGGATTAACACTGAAGCTTTCTTT; CDR3aa: CASTEQGINTEAFF
v_gene: TRBV6-2/TRBV6-3; j_gene: TRBJ2-1; abundance: .; d_gene: TRBD1; CDR3nt: TGTGCCAGCAGCCCTACAGGGGGCCGGTACAATGAGCAGTTCTTC; CDR3aa: CASSPTGGRYNEQFF
v_gene: TRBV5-6; j_gene: TRBJ1-6; abundance: .; d_gene: .; CDR3nt: TGTGCCAGCAGCTTGCCAGCGGGACCCCTCCACTTT; CDR3aa: CASSLPAGPLHF
v_gene: TRBV18; j_gene: TRBJ1-2; abundance: .; d_gene: TRBD1; CDR3nt: TGTGCCAGCTCGCTTCCGGGACAGGGGGGCTACACCTTC; CDR3aa: CASSLPGQGGYTF
v_gene: TRBV7-9; j_gene: TRBJ1-5; abundance: once; d_gene: TRBD1; CDR3nt: TGTGCCAGCAGCCTGACAGGGCCCCAGCCCCAGCATTTT; CDR3aa: CASSLTGPQPQHF
v_gene: TRBV4-1; j_gene: TRBJ1-4; abundance: .; d_gene: .; CDR3nt: TGCGCCAGCAGCTACACGACACCCACTAATGAAAAACTGTTTTTT; CDR3aa: CASSYTTPTNEKLFF
v_gene: TRBV4-1; j_gene: TRBJ2-2; abundance: .; d_gene: TRBD2; CDR3nt: TGCGCCAGCAGCCAATACGGGGGGACCGGGGAGCTGTTTTTT; CDR3aa: CASSQYGGTGELFF
v_gene: TRBV12-3/TRBV12-4; j_gene: TRBJ1-1; abundance: .; d_gene: .; CDR3nt: TGTGCCAGCAGTGGGGGGTTGAACACTGAAGCTTTCTTT; CDR3aa: CASSGGLNTEAFF
v_gene: TRBV28; j_gene: TRBJ1-1; abundance: .; d_gene: TRBD1; CDR3nt: TGTGCCAGCAGTTTAACGGGACAGGGTACCGGTGAAGCTTTCTTT; CDR3aa: CASSLTGQGTGEAFF
v_gene: TRBV18; j_gene: TRBJ2-1; abundance: .; d_gene: TRBD1; CDR3nt: TGTGCCAGCTCACCAGGCGGACAGGGGTGGAATGAGCAGTTCTTC; CDR3aa: CASSPGGQGWNEQFF
v_gene: TRBV5-1; j_gene: TRBJ2-3; abundance: .; d_gene: TRBD2; CDR3nt: TGCGCCAGCAGCGAGACTAGCGGGGGAGATACGCAGTATTTT; CDR3aa: CASSETSGGDTQYF
v_gene: TRBV5-4; j_gene: TRBJ2-1; abundance: .; d_gene: TRBD1; CDR3nt: TGTGCCAGCAGCTTGGAGGGACAGGGCCCCAATGAGCAGTTCTTC; CDR3aa: CASSLEGQGPNEQFF
v_gene: TRBV5-1; j_gene: TRBJ2-2; abundance: .; d_gene: TRBD1; CDR3nt: TGCGCCAGCAGCCCCCGGACAGGGGGCATAAACACCGGGGAGCTGTTTTTT; CDR3aa: CASSPRTGGINTGELFF
v_gene: TRBV6-5; j_gene: TRBJ2-7; abundance: once; d_gene: .; CDR3nt: TGTGCCAGCAGTTCCAGACTAGTCTCCATCGAGCAGTACTTC; CDR3aa: CASSSRLVSIEQYF
v_gene: TRBV7-2; j_gene: TRBJ1-2; abundance: once; d_gene: TRBD1; CDR3nt: TGTGCCAGCAGCCCCGGACAGGTTCTAAGCTATGGCTACACCTTC; CDR3aa: CASSPGQVLSYGYTF
v_gene: TRBV2; j_gene: TRBJ1-4; abundance: once; d_gene: .; CDR3nt: TGTGCCAGCAGGTACAGGGTTGGGGAAAAACTGTTTTTT; CDR3aa: CASRYRVGEKLFF
v_gene: TRBV2; j_gene: TRBJ2-2; abundance: .; d_gene: .; CDR3nt: TGTGCCAGCAGTGTTATGACTGAGACCGGGGAGCTGTTTTTT; CDR3aa: CASSVMTETGELFF
v_gene: TRBV9; j_gene: TRBJ1-4; abundance: .; d_gene: .; CDR3nt: TGTGCCAGCAGCGTAGGTCCGGAGAAAAATGAAAAACTGTTTTTT; CDR3aa: CASSVGPEKNEKLFF
v_gene: TRBV3-1/TRBV3-2; j_gene: TRBJ2-3; abundance: .; d_gene: .; CDR3nt: TGTGCCAGCAGCCAAATCTACCCAGCGGAGATAACTAGCACAGATACGCAGTATTTT; CDR3aa: CASSQIYPAEITSTDTQYF
v_gene: TRBV4-2; j_gene: TRBJ2-3; abundance: .; d_gene: TRBD1; CDR3nt: TGTGCCAGCAGCCACGACAGGGGGAGGTCCACAGATACGCAGTATTTT; CDR3aa: CASSHDRGRSTDTQYF
v_gene: TRBV7-9; j_gene: TRBJ1-5; abundance: .; d_gene: .; CDR3nt: TGTGCCAGCAGCCCTATTCGAGGGGGGGATCAGCCCCAGCATTTT; CDR3aa: CASSPIRGGDQPQHF
v_gene: TRBV24-1; j_gene: TRBJ2-2; abundance: .; d_gene: TRBD2; CDR3nt: TGTGCCACCAGTGAGGCGGGGGCGAACACCGGGGAGCTGTTTTTT; CDR3aa: CATSEAGANTGELFF
v_gene: TRBV14; j_gene: TRBJ1-2; abundance: once; d_gene: .; CDR3nt: TGTGCCAGCAGCCATAGCCGTGACCCCCGATATGGCTACACCTTC; CDR3aa: CASSHSRDPRYGYTF
v_gene: TRBV4-2; j_gene: TRBJ2-3; abundance: .; d_gene: TRBD1; CDR3nt: TGTGCCAGCAGCCAGGCAGGGGGCCGGGTAGATACGCAGTATTTT; CDR3aa: CASSQAGGRVDTQYF
v_gene: TRBV12-3/TRBV12-4; j_gene: TRBJ1-5; abundance: .; d_gene: .; CDR3nt: TGTGCCAGCAGTTGGGGGGGGAATCAGCCCCAGCATTTT; CDR3aa: CASSWGGNQPQHF
v_gene: TRBV28; j_gene: TRBJ1-2; abundance: .; d_gene: .; CDR3nt: TGTGCCAGCAGTTTATTCGGACTCTCGGCTAACTATGGCTACACCTTC; CDR3aa: CASSLFGLSANYGYTF
v_gene: TRBV19; j_gene: TRBJ1-1; abundance: few; d_gene: .; CDR3nt: TGTGCCAGTAGAGGACAGCCTTCTGAAGCTTTCTTT; CDR3aa: CASRGQPSEAFF
v_gene: TRBV27; j_gene: TRBJ1-4; abundance: .; d_gene: .; CDR3nt: TGTGCCAGCAGATTGGCATATAATGAAAAACTGTTTTTT; CDR3aa: CASRLAYNEKLFF
v_gene: TRBV10-3; j_gene: TRBJ1-1; abundance: .; d_gene: TRBD1; CDR3nt: TGTGCCATCAGGGACAGGATGAACACTGAAGCTTTCTTT; CDR3aa: CAIRDRMNTEAFF
v_gene: TRBV11-2; j_gene: TRBJ2-7; abundance: .; d_gene: .; CDR3nt: TGTGCCAGCAGCTTAGATAGTGTCAGGGGTTTTTCCTACGAGCAGTACTTC; CDR3aa: CASSLDSVRGFSYEQYF
v_gene: TRBV7-2; j_gene: TRBJ2-7; abundance: .; d_gene: TRBD2; CDR3nt: TGTGCCAGCAGCTTTAGCGGGGTCGAGCAGTACTTC; CDR3aa: CASSFSGVEQYF
v_gene: TRBV7-2; j_gene: TRBJ1-1; abundance: .; d_gene: .; CDR3nt: TGTGCCAGCAGCTTAGTGGCCCTAGGGGGTGGGAACACTGAAGCTTTCTTT; CDR3aa: CASSLVALGGGNTEAFF
v_gene: TRBV6-5; j_gene: TRBJ2-7; abundance: .; d_gene: TRBD1; CDR3nt: TGTGCCAGCAGCCCAGACAGGGGACCCTACGAGCAGTACTTC; CDR3aa: CASSPDRGPYEQYF
v_gene: TRBV6-5; j_gene: TRBJ2-5; abundance: .; d_gene: TRBD2; CDR3nt: TGTGCCAGCAGTCTAGCGGGGGAGACCCAGTACTTC; CDR3aa: CASSLAGETQYF
v_gene: TRBV6-2/TRBV6-3; j_gene: TRBJ1-6; abundance: .; d_gene: TRBD1; CDR3nt: TGTGCCAGCAGTTACGGACAGGGTTATAATTCACCCCTCCACTTT; CDR3aa: CASSYGQGYNSPLHF
v_gene: TRBV27; j_gene: TRBJ1-2; abundance: .; d_gene: TRBD1; CDR3nt: TGTGCCAGCAGTCTCGGGACAGGGGGCGGCCTAAGGGGCTACACCTTC; CDR3aa: CASSLGTGGGLRGYTF
v_gene: TRBV7-6; j_gene: TRBJ2-3; abundance: .; d_gene: .; CDR3nt: TGTGCCAGCAGCTTAGCGGCCAACCAGGGTACGCAGTATTTT; CDR3aa: CASSLAANQGTQYF
v_gene: TRBV2; j_gene: TRBJ1-1; abundance: .; d_gene: .; CDR3nt: TGTGCCAGCACTGTGGAGCCCGAAGTCTACACTGAAGCTTTCTTT; CDR3aa: CASTVEPEVYTEAFF
v_gene: TRBV6-2/TRBV6-3; j_gene: TRBJ2-5; abundance: .; d_gene: TRBD2; CDR3nt: TGTGCCAGCAGGCCTAGCGGGGGCCAAGAGACCCAGTACTTC; CDR3aa: CASRPSGGQETQYF
v_gene: TRBV12-5; j_gene: TRBJ1-2; abundance: .; d_gene: TRBD1; CDR3nt: TGTGCTAGTGGCCGGGGACAGGGTAATGGCTACACCTTC; CDR3aa: CASGRGQGNGYTF
v_gene: TRBV13; j_gene: TRBJ2-5; abundance: .; d_gene: TRBD2; CDR3nt: TGTGCCAGCAGCTTAACGACTAGCGGGGCCCGACGAGAGACCCAGTACTTC; CDR3aa: CASSLTTSGARRETQYF
v_gene: TRBV13; j_gene: TRBJ1-2; abundance: .; d_gene: .; CDR3nt: TGTGCCAGCAGCTTAGCCAGGGGCCCTAACTATGGCTACACCTTC; CDR3aa: CASSLARGPNYGYTF
v_gene: TRBV30; j_gene: TRBJ1-5; abundance: .; d_gene: TRBD1; CDR3nt: TGTGCCTGGAGTCACAGGGGTGGTAGCAATCAGCCCCAGCATTTT; CDR3aa: CAWSHRGGSNQPQHF
v_gene: TRBV27; j_gene: TRBJ2-3; abundance: .; d_gene: TRBD2; CDR3nt: TGTGCCAGCAGTTTAGGGACTAGCGGCACAGATACGCAGTATTTT; CDR3aa: CASSLGTSGTDTQYF
v_gene: TRBV18; j_gene: TRBJ2-5; abundance: .; d_gene: .; CDR3nt: TGTGCCAGCTCACGAGCGGTCCAAGAGACCCAGTACTTC; CDR3aa: CASSRAVQETQYF
v_gene: TRBV29-1; j_gene: TRBJ1-5; abundance: .; d_gene: .; CDR3nt: TGCAGCGTTGGAGCGGCGGGAGGAGGGCAGCCCCAGCATTTT; CDR3aa: CSVGAAGGGQPQHF
v_gene: TRBV6-5; j_gene: TRBJ1-5; abundance: .; d_gene: TRBD1; CDR3nt: TGTGCCAGCAGTTGGGGGACAGGTTTCAATCAGCCCCAGCATTTT; CDR3aa: CASSWGTGFNQPQHF
v_gene: TRBV27; j_gene: TRBJ1-5; abundance: .; d_gene: .; CDR3nt: TGTGCCAGCAGTCGCCTTCGGGGCAATCAGCCCCAGCATTTT; CDR3aa: CASSRLRGNQPQHF